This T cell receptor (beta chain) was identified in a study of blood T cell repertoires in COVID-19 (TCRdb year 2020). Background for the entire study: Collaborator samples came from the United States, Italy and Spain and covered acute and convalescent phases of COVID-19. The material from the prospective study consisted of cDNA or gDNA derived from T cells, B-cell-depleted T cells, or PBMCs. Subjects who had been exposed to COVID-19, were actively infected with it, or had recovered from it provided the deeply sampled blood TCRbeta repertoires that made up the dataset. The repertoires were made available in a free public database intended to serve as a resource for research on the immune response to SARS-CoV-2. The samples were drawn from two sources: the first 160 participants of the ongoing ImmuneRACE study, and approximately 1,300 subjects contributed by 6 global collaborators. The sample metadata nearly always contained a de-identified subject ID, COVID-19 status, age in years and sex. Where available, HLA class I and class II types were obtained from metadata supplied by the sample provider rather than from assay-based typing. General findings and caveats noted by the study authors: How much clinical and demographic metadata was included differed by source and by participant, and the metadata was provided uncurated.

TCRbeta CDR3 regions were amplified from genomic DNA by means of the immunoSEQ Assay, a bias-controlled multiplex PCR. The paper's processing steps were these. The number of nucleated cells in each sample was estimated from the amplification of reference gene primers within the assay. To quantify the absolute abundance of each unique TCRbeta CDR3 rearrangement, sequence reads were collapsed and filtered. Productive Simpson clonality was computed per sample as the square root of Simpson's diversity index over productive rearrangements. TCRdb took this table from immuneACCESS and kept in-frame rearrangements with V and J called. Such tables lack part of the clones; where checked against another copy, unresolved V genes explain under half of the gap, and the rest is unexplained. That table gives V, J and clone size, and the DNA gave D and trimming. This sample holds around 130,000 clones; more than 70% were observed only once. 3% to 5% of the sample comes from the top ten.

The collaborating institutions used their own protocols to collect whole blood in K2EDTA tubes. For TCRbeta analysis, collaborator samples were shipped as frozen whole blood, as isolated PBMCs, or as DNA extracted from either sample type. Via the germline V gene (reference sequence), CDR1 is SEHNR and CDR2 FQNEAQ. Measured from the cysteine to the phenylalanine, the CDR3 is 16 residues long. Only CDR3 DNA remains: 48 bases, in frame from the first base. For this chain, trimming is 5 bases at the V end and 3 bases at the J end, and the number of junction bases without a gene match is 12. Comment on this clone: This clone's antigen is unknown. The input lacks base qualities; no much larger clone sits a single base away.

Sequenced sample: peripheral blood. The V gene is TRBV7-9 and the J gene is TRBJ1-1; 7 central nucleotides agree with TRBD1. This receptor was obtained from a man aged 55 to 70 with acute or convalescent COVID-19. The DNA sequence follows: TGTGCCAGCAGCCAACGAACTACAGGGGCGCACACTGAAGCTTTCTTT. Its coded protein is CASSQRTTGAHTEAFF.